This T cell receptor beta chain derives from a study of graft-versus-host responses after intestinal transplantation. Study context: Induction using anti-thymocyte globulin, followed by tacrolimus and steroids for about 3 years, was given to all recipients.

Germline V gene lookup returns CDR1 MNHEY and CDR2 SVGAGI. Trimming cost V 4 bases and J 0 bases; bases outside gene matches: 1. The CDR3 consists of 14 residues. Measured with immunoSEQ multiplex PCR; TCRdb has only the in-frame clones, and not every one. This table has some 150,000 clones, about nine tenths appearing once. Regarding this clone: Its antigen is as yet unknown.

Sequencing used unstimulated CD4+ T cells sorted from spleen or lymph node cells, obtained before intestinal transplant. This TCR came from a human donor who received an intestinal transplant. The chain combines TRBV6-5 with TRBJ2-7; 9 nucleotides match TRBD2. The CDR3, as DNA: TGTGCCAGCAGTTGGACTAGCGACTCCTACGAGCAGTACTTC. It encodes CASSWTSDSYEQYF.